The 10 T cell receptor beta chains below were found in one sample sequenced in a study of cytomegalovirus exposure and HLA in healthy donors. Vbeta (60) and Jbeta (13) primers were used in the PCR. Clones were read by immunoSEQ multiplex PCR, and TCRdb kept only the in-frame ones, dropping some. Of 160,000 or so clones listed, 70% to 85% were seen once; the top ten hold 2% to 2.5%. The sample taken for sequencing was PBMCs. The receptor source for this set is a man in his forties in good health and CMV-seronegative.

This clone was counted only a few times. The CDR3: CASSDRLAGGHEQFF. CDR3 sequence (DNA): TGTGCCAGCAGTGACCGACTAGCGGGAGGACATGAGCAGTTCTTC. V usage is TRBV6-4 and J usage is TRBJ2-1; 13 nucleotides line up with TRBD2. J was trimmed by 8 bases and V by 2 bases; bases with no gene match: 3. Germline lookup yields CDR1 MRHNA and CDR2 SNTAGT. The CDR3 runs 15 residues.

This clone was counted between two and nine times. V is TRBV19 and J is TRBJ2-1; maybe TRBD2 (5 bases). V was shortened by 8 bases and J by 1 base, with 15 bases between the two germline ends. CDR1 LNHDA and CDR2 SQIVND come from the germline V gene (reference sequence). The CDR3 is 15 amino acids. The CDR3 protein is CASAPDGDSYNEQFF. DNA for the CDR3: TGTGCCAGTGCCCCGGACGGGGATTCCTACAATGAGCAGTTCTTC.

Here the CDR3 DNA reads TGTGCCAGCAGTGAAGCCAGGGGGTGGGCAGATACGCAGTATTTT. It specifies CASSEARGWADTQYF. The chain joins TRBV6-1 to TRBJ2-3; 7 bases line up with TRBD1. With V trimmed by 0 bases and J by 4 bases, 4 bases remained unmatched. The germline CDR1 and CDR2 sequences are MNHNS and SASEGT. The CDR3 is 15 amino acids.

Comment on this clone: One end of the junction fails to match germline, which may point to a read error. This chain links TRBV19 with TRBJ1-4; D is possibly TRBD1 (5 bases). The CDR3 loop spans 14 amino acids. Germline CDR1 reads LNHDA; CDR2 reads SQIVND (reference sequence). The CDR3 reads CASTPGLRNEKLFF. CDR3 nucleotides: TGTGCTAGTACACCGGGACTCCGTAATGAAAAACTGTTTTTT.

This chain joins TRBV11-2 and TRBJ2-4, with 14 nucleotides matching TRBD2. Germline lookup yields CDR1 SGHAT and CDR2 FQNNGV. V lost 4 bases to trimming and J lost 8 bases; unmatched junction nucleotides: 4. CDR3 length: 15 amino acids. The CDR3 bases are TGTGCCAGCAGCTCCGGACTAGCGGGAGGATACATTCAGTACTTC. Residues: CASSSGLAGGYIQYF.

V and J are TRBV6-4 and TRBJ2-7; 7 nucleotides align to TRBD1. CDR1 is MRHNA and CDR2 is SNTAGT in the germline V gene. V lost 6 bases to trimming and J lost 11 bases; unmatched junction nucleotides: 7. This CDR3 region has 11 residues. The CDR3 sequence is CASRNDRAKYF. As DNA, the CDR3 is TGTGCCAGCAGAAACGACAGGGCAAAGTACTTC.

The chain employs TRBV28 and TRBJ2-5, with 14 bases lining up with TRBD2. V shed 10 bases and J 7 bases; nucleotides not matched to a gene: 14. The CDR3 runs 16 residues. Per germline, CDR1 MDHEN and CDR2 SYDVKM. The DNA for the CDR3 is TGTGCCACCGTGGGACTAGCGGGAGACCTCTACTGGACCCAGTACTTC. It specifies CATVGLAGDLYWTQYF. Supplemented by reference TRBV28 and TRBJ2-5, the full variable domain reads DVKVTQSSRYLVKRTGEKVFLECVQDMDHENMFWYRQDPGLGLRLIYFSYDVKMKEKGDIPEGYSVSREKKERFSLILESASTNQTSMYLCATVGLAGDLYWTQYFGPGTRLLVL.

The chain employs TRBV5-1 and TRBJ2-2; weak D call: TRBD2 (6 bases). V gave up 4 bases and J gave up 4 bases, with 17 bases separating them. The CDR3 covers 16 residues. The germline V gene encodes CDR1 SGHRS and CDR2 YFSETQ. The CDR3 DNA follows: TGCGCCAGCAGCCTAGCGACTAGTCTAGTCACCGGGGAGCTGTTTTTT. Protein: CASSLATSLVTGELFF. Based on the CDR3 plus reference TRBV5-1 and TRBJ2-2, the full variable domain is KAGVTQTPRYLIKTRGQQVTLSCSPISGHRSVSWYQQTPGQGLQFLFEYFSETQRNKGNFPGRFSGRQFSNSRSEMNVSTLELGDSALYLCASSLATSLVTGELFFGEGSRLTVL.

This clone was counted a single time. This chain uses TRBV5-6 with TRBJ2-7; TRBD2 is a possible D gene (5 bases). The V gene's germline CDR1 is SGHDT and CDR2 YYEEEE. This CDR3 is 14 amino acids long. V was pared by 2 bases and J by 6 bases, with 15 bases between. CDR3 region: CASSLHPGTVEQYF. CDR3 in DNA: TGTGCCAGCAGCTTACATCCGGGAACGGTCGAGCAGTACTTC.

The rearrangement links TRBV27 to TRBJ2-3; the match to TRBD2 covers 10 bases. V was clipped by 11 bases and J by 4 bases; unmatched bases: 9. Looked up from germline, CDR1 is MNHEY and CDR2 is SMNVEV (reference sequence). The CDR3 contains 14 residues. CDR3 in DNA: TGTGCCGGACTTAGCGGGAGGTCCGCAGATACGCAGTATTTT. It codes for CAGLSGRSADTQYF.